Listed below are T cell receptor beta chains from one sample, sequenced in a study of cytomegalovirus exposure and HLA in healthy donors. Here immunoSEQ multiplex PCR was the method, and the copy in TCRdb shows in-frame clones only, minus some. The table shows roughly 100,000 clones, with over 55% occurring only once. Material: PBMCs. The receptor set was obtained from a female donor in good health and CMV-seronegative. Both conserved end residues are part of each CDR3. A D gene is named only where the DNA matches it firmly.

j_call | v_call | d_call | cdr3_aa
TRBJ2-3 | TRBV7-2 | - | CASSLDRISTDTQYF
TRBJ1-2 | TRBV28 | - | CASSSINYGYTF
TRBJ2-2 | TRBV19 | - | CASSIVGGNTGELFF
TRBJ2-5 | TRBV4-3 | - | CASSQESFQETQYF
- | TRBV28 | TRBD1 | CASSLVPGGHEQYF
TRBJ1-1 | TRBV18 | - | CASSPIPGHGDTEAFF
TRBJ1-3 | TRBV19 | TRBD1 | CATSGQFSGNTIYF
TRBJ2-7 | TRBV5-4 | TRBD2 | CASSGSGGTGLF
TRBJ2-7 | TRBV2 | - | CASSPPPRQGGYEQYF
TRBJ1-2 | TRBV4-3 | - | CASSQGRGTLNYGYTF
TRBJ1-2 | TRBV29-1 | TRBD1 | CSVPFRQGANYGYTF
TRBJ2-5 | TRBV6-1 | TRBD1 | CASSEGQFIGEQYF
TRBJ1-2 | TRBV27 | - | CASSLREVGYTF
TRBJ2-5 | TRBV23-1 | - | CASSLLRETQYF
TRBJ2-2 | TRBV7-9 | - | CASSLVVPAGELFF
TRBJ2-2 | TRBV6-5 | TRBD2 | CASSSSSGKSTGELFF
TRBJ1-1 | TRBV9 | - | CASSASTDTNTEAFF
TRBJ2-2 | TRBV6-5 | - | CASSYSTGELFF
TRBJ1-5 | TRBV30 | - | CAWSVRGGYSNQPQHF
- | TRBV6-1 | - | CASSDRGAYEQYF
TRBJ2-1 | TRBV18 | TRBD2 | CASSPGLAGGISYNEQFF
TRBJ1-1 | TRBV29-1 | - | CSVPQVGNTEAFF
TRBJ1-2 | TRBV27 | TRBD1 | CASSLGRGQVNGYTF
TRBJ2-7 | TRBV6-1 | - | CASSELPGQGLHGQYF
TRBJ1-1 | TRBV4-3 | TRBD1 | CASSLRTGGAGTEAFF
TRBJ2-5 | TRBV14 | - | CASSQEEGWLVETQYF
TRBJ2-3 | TRBV25-1 | - | CASSKEDTQYF
TRBJ1-1 | TRBV2 | - | CASSELQRGATEAFF
TRBJ2-2 | TRBV14 | TRBD2 | CASMGREQVPGELFF
TRBJ2-5 | TRBV6-1 | TRBD1 | CASSERGTGSGTQYF
TRBJ1-4 | TRBV30 | - | CAWSGTDYEKLFF
TRBJ2-7 | TRBV27 | TRBD2 | CASSFGLAGLYEQYF
TRBJ1-5 | TRBV29-1 | - | CSVADRFDQPQHF
TRBJ2-7 | TRBV30 | TRBD1 | CAGQGGTYEQYF
TRBJ2-1 | TRBV6-4 | TRBD2 | CASSEREGGNEQFF
TRBJ2-3 | TRBV6-5 | TRBD2 | CASSYRSGASTDTQYF
TRBJ1-4 | TRBV4-1 | - | CASSQDGTTNEKLFF
TRBJ1-2 | TRBV2 | - | CASSRQVNYGYTF
TRBJ2-6 | TRBV7-8 | - | CASSLGVAWTALSGANVLTF
TRBJ2-7 | TRBV27 | TRBD2 | CASGGRSYEQYF
TRBJ2-5 | TRBV27 | TRBD2 | CASSLSASGYQETQYF
TRBJ2-3 | TRBV5-4 | - | CASSLAVDGGTDTQYF
TRBJ1-2 | TRBV6-5 | - | CASSYSAAPKLYGYTF
TRBJ1-1 | TRBV5-4 | - | CASSPSRLANTEAFF
TRBJ2-3 | TRBV5-1 | TRBD2 | CASTLRLAGATDTQYF